The present T cell receptor beta chain was sequenced within a study of blood T cells in healthy people across ages. Germline assignment: CDR1 MGHRA and CDR2 YSYEKL. CDR3 size: 14 residues. The ends were cut back, 4 bases at V and 6 bases at J, with 16 bases in the middle. Together with a sample-barcoded 5' primer, a J-beta primer mix was included in a second PCR lasting about 7 to 11 cycles. TCRdb passed the 5' RACE reads through MiXCR, listing each CDR3 protein once. The sample has 1.5 million to 2 million distinct CDR3 sequences, over 25% seen once. This clonotype has at least ten counts. The sample comprised blood. The V and J genes are TRBV4-1 and TRBJ2-7, with unresolved D. The receptor was isolated from a woman under 40 in good health. CDR3 loop: CASSPSGIRSEQYF. In DNA form, the CDR3 reads TGCGCCAGCAGCCCCTCAGGAATAAGGAGCGAGCAGTACTTC.